Listed here is a single T cell receptor (beta chain). The specificity of this receptor is unknown. The sample holds no much larger clone one base away, and base qualities are not on file. The time point label on this specimen signifies: after dendritic cell vaccination, including at tumor progression/relapse. Selection of patients required sufficient residual fresh-frozen tumor tissue and over two years of available survival data. Although molecular status otherwise differed among the glioblastoma patients, no patient had an isocitrate dehydrogenase mutation. PBMC were collected before vaccination, two weeks after the third vaccination, and at tumor progression if progression occurred. The Qiagen DNeasy Blood extraction Kit was used for extraction of genomic DNA. Using the immunoSEQ assay, TCRB CDR3 regions were amplified from approximately 1.9 micrograms of genomic DNA, or from all available DNA when less than that was on hand. The multiplex PCR employed 60 forward primers targeting TCR V beta segments and 13 reverse primers targeting J beta segments. To estimate the number of reads per starting template, synthetic control templates were added to each sample at limiting dilution. Sequencing produced 87 bp reads on the Illumina HiSeq System. The authors' pipeline ran thus. PCR and sequencing errors were removed by a nearest neighbor algorithm that merged closely related sequences. TCR overlap was measured as the percentage of unique tumor TCR beta sequences that were also present in the peripheral blood of the same patient. TCRdb obtained this table from immuneACCESS and retained in-frame rearrangements with V and J assigned. These tables miss some clones; where compared with another copy, unresolved V genes account for less than half of the shortfall, and the remainder is unexplained. V and J calls and clone size follow that table, whereas D and trimming were derived from the DNA. A total of around 60,000 clones appear in this sample, about 89% of them only once. The leading ten clones occupy roughly 12% of the sample.

This entry belongs to a study of glioma-infiltrating T cells after dendritic cell vaccination (dated by TCRdb to 2016 to 2018). Broadly, across the study: A cohort of approximately 15 glioblastoma patients from Phase I and II dendritic cell vaccination trials was included, of whom 9 were newly diagnosed and 6 had recurrent disease. Between the early 2000s and the early 2010s, the patients were given dendritic cell vaccination pulsed with autologous tumor lysate. The vaccine consisted of monocyte-derived dendritic cells cultured seven to eight days with IL-4 and GM-CSF, then pulsed overnight with autologous tumor lysate. Each patient got three intradermal injections of the dendritic cell vaccine, spaced at biweekly intervals, in the arm below the axilla. Deep sequencing of TCR beta CDR3 regions was used to quantify tumor-infiltrating lymphocyte content and compare tumor and blood repertoires in dendritic cell-vaccinated glioblastoma patients. Survival after dendritic cell vaccination was correlated with TCR sequencing metrics such as TIL content and the overlap between tumor and blood repertoires. What the research found in general, with its limitations: The cohort was small and heterogeneous, and full blood and tumor sets were available for few patients, with initial-recurrent tumor pairs available for even fewer patients. The response model built on TCR overlap across three groups was characterized as speculative, with prospective validation still needed. TCR clonality showed no direct relationship with survival, which suggests that a diverse polyclonal response may matter. Higher estimated pretreatment TIL content predicted longer time to progression and overall survival after dendritic cell vaccination.

The sequences come from blood, collected after dendritic cell vaccination. This sequence was found in a human donor with glioblastoma.

The DNA sequence follows: TGTGCCAGCAGCTCGACAGGGTCAGGTGGCTACACCTTC. This codes for CASSSTGSGGYTF. This chain joins TRBV14 to TRBJ1-2, with TRBD1 matching 7 junction bases. In the germline V gene, CDR1 corresponds to SGHDN and CDR2 to FVKESK. Ends trimmed: V by 5 bases, J by 7 bases; bases unmatched to a gene: 7. From the cysteine through the phenylalanine, the CDR3 covers 13 amino acids. Only the CDR3 region is kept as DNA, spanning 39 bases read in frame from base 1.